This T cell receptor (beta chain) was found in a study of T cells after yellow fever vaccination. This clonotype was seen a few times. TCRdb called the 5' RACE reads again in MiXCR, with one record for every CDR3 protein. In the table there are under 400,000 distinct CDR3 sequences, under 15% of which are singletons. Looked up from germline, CDR1 is MNHEY and CDR2 is SVGEGT. CDR3 length: 15 residues. V was clipped by 6 bases and J by 5 bases; unmatched bases: 10. The starting material was CD4+ T cells sorted from PBMCs, obtained 15 days after the yellow fever booster vaccination. The clonotype originates from a man between 18 and 29 years old who received the YFV17D yellow fever vaccine. The chain joins TRBV6-2 or TRBV6-3 to TRBJ2-5, with TRBD1 matching over 9 bases. The CDR3 sequence is CASSTPGQGRETQYF. The CDR3 bases are TGTGCCAGCAGCACACCGGGACAGGGAAGGGAGACCCAGTACTTC.